A selection of T cell receptor beta chains follows, all from one sample in a study of T cell responses to AZD1222 COVID-19 vaccine. The table came from immunoSEQ multiplex PCR; TCRdb's copy has only in-frame clones and leaves some out. The data hold approximately 120,000 clones, with nearly 90% observed a single time. Sequenced here: peripheral blood, sampled on day 0 of MenACWY control vaccination. All receptors come from an adult in good health. Each CDR3 is given with its conserved first and last residue. The D gene is left open where the match is weak. Some rows mark clone size as missing; the rest say once, few, many or name a class of expanded clone.

>TRBJ1-5|-|TRBV18|-|13
TGTGCCAGCTCACCACTGGGGGGTCAGCCCCAGCATTTT
CASSPLGGQPQHF
>TRBJ2-7|TRBD1|TRBV28|-|13
TGTGCCAGCAGGACGTACAGGGGCCACGAGCAGTACTTC
CASRTYRGHEQYF
>TRBJ1-5|-|TRBV6-7|-|15
TGTGCCAGCAGTGTCAACCGGGCAGAAAATCAGCCCCAGCATTTT
CASSVNRAENQPQHF
>TRBJ1-5|-|TRBV6-2/TRBV6-3|-|15
TGTGCCAGCAGTTACCTTACAGGGTTCGGGCAGCCCCAGCATTTT
CASSYLTGFGQPQHF
>TRBJ2-2|-|TRBV5-6|-|13
TGTGCCAGCAGCTTGTCGGACACCGGGGAGCTGTTTTTT
CASSLSDTGELFF
>TRBJ2-3|-|TRBV11-3|few|14
TGTGCCAGCAGCTTCCAGGGGACCACAGATACGCAGTATTTT
CASSFQGTTDTQYF
>TRBJ2-3|TRBD2|TRBV7-8|-|16
TGTGCCAGCAGCTTAGCCGGCGGGAGGGCCACAGATACGCAGTATTTT
CASSLAGGRATDTQYF
>TRBJ2-3|TRBD2|TRBV19|-|16
TGTGCCAGTAGTACCTCAATAGCGGGGGGCACAGATACGCAGTATTTT
CASSTSIAGGTDTQYF
>TRBJ1-4|TRBD1|TRBV5-4|-|15
TGTGCCAGCAGCTCCCGTGGGGACAGGGTTGAAAAACTGTTTTTT
CASSSRGDRVEKLFF
>TRBJ1-2|-|TRBV27|-|14
TGTGCCAGCAGGGAAAAGGAGTACAACTATGGCTACACCTTC
CASREKEYNYGYTF
>TRBJ1-5|-|TRBV19|-|16
TGTGCCAGTAGTATGGGGTTTCCGAACCTCAATCAGCCCCAGCATTTT
CASSMGFPNLNQPQHF
>TRBJ1-2|-|TRBV2|-|12
TGTGCCACCGGGACTGACTATTATGGCTACACCTTC
CATGTDYYGYTF
>TRBJ2-7|TRBD1|TRBV18|-|16
TGTGCCAGCTCACGAAATCCGGGACAGGGTTTCTACGAGCAGTACTTC
CASSRNPGQGFYEQYF
>TRBJ1-2|-|TRBV5-1|-|13
TGCGCCAGCAGCCCGACAGAGGACTATGGCTACACCTTC
CASSPTEDYGYTF
>TRBJ1-5|-|TRBV5-1|-|16
TGCGCCAGCAGCTTGGTGGGTGGCTATAGCAATCAGCCCCAGCATTTT
CASSLVGGYSNQPQHF
>TRBJ1-4|-|TRBV9|few|15
TGTGCCAGCAGCGTAGGGTCGGGGTCGGGCGAAAAACTGTTTTTT
CASSVGSGSGEKLFF
>TRBJ2-7|TRBD2|TRBV27|-|17
TGTGCCAGCAGTTTATCGGGGACTAGCGGGAGGTTCTACGAGCAGTACTTC
CASSLSGTSGRFYEQYF
>TRBJ1-3|-|TRBV7-2|once|14
TGTGCCAGCAGCTCGACAGTCTCTGGAAACACCATATATTTT
CASSSTVSGNTIYF
>TRBJ1-1|-|TRBV19|-|13
TGTGCCAGTAGCCTAGGGGTGAACACTGAAGCTTTCTTT
CASSLGVNTEAFF
>TRBJ2-4|-|TRBV7-9|-|14
TGTGCCAGCAGCCCCCCCGGGGTTTCGGACATTCAGTACTTC
CASSPPGVSDIQYF
>TRBJ1-5|-|TRBV28|-|16
TGTGCCAGCAGTTCGCCGACAGAAGCTAGCAATCAGCCCCAGCATTTT
CASSSPTEASNQPQHF
>TRBJ1-1|-|TRBV2|-|11
TGTGCCAGCAGTGTGGCTCCTGAAGCTTTCTTT
CASSVAPEAFF